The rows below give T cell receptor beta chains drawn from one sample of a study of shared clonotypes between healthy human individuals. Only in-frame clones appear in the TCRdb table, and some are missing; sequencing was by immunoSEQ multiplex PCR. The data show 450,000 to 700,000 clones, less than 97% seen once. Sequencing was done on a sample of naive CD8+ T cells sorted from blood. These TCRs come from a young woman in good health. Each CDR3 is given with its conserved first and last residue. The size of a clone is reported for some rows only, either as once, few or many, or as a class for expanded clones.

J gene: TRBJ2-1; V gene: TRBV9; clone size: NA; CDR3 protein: CASSVDRTGDAEQFF
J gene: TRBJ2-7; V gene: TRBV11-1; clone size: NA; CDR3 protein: CASSFVSSGYEQYF
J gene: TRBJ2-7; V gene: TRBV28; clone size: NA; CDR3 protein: CASWDTGGFEQYF
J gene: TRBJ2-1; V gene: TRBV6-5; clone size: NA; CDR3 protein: CASSYWTSGGNEQFF
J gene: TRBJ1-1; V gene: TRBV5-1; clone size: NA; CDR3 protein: CASKDYRDTEAFF
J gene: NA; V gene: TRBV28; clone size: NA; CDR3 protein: CASTFRLDDEQYF
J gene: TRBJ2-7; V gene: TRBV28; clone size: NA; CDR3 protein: CASSLTPSGTYEQYF
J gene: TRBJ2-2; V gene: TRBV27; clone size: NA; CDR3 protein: CASSFVGTGELFF
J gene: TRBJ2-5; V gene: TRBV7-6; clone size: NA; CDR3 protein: CASSQPTRGLANQYF
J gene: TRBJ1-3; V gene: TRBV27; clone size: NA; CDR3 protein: CASSPGPGSGLNGNTIYF
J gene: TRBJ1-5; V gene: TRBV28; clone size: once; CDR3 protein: CASKTGDLGQPQHF
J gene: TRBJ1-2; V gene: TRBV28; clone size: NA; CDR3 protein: CASSFAGAGLGYTF
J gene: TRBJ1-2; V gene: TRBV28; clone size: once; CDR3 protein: CASIELTGSYGYTF
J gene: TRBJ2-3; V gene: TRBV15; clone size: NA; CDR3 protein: CATSRAGLAGRDTQYF
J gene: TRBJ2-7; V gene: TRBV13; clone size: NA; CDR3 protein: CASSLVGTYEQYF
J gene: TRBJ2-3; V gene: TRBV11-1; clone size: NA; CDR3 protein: CASSLGQGRDTQYF
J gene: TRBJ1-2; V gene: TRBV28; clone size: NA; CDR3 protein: CASSFGRLDGYTF
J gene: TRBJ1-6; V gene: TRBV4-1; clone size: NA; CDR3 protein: CASSQDLRTLSPLHF
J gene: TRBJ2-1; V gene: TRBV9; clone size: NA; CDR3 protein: CASSVAGGADEQFF
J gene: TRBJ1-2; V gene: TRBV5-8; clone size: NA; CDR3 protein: CASSFGTGAYGYTF
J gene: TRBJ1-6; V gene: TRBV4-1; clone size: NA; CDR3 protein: CASSQIGGNSPLHF
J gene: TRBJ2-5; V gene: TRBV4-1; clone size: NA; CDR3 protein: CASSQDTEETQYF
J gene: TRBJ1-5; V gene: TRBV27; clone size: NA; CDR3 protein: CASSSQGGSNQPQHF
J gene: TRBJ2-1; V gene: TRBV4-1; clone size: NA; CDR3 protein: CASSKTSGTYNEQFF
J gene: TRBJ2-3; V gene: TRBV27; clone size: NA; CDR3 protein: CASSLSGGFSSTDTQYF
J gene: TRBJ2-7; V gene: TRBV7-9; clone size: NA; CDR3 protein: CASSLVQPYEQYF
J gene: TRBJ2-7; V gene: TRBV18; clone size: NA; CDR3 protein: CASSRGVSYEQYF
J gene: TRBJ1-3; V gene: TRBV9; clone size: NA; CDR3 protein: CASSGPTGDSGNTIYF
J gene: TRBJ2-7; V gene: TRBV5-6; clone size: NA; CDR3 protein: CASSYSVGWEQYF
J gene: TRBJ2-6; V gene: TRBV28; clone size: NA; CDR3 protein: CASSPLLAMPPSGANVLTF
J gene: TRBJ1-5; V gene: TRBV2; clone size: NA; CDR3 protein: CASRPGSNQPQHF
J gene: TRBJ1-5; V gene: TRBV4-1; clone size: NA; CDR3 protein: CASSQERLNQPQHF
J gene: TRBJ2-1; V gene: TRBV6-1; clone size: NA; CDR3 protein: CASRGGTGGSNEQFF
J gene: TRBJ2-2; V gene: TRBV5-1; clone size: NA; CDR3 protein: CASSLARGYTGELFF
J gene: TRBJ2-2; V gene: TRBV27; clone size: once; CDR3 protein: CASQTGGYTGELFF
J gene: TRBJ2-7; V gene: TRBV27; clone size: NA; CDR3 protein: CASSSGTPYEQYF
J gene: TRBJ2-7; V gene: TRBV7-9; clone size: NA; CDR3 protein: CASSLVVGVEQYF
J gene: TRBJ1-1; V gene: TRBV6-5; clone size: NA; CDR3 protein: CASSYFEGSNTEAFF
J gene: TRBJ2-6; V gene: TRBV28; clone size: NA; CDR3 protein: CASSGDFEPGANVLTF
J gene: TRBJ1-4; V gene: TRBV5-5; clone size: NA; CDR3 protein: CASSQQVTNEKLFF
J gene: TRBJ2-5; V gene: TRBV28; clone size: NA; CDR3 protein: CASSLVNSGETQYF
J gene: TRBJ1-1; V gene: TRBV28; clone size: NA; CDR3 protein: CASSLRGYVNTEAFF
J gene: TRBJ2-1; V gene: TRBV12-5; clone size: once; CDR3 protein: CASGLATGSYNEQFF
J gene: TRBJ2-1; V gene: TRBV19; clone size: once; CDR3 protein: CASSPRTQYNEQFF
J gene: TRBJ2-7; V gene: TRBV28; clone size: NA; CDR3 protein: CASSLAGGTTGHF
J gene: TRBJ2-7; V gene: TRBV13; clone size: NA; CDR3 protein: CASSLGGLAMVYEQYF
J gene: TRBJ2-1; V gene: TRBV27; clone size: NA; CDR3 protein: CASSSATLHKGSSYNEQFF
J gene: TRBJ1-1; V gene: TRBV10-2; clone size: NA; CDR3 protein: CASSDQGAVWRYEAFF
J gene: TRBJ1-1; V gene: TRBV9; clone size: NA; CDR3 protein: CASRKKRGDTEAFF
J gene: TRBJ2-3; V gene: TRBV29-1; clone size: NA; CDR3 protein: CSAAGGPHYTDTQYF
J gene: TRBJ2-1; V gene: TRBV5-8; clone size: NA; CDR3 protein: CASSLEQGIYNEQFF
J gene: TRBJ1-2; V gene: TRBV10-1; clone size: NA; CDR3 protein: CASSPGGSGYTF
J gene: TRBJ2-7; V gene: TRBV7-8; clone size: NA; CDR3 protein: CASSLERVSYEQYF
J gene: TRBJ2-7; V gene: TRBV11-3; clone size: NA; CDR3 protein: CASSLAQDYEQYF
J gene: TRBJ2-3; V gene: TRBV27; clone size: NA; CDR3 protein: CASGWGGTQYF
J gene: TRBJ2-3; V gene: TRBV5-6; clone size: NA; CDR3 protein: CASSQEAGAADTQYF
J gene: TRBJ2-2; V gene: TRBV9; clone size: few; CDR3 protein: CASRTSGYTGELFF
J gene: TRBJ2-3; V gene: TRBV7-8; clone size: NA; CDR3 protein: CASSREGAGETDTQYF
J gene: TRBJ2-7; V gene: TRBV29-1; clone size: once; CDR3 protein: CSVEYGTYEQYF
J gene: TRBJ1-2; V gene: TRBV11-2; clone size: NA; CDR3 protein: CASSYAGTGEIGYTF